Below are 3 T cell receptor beta chains sequenced from a single sample in a study of CD8 T cells in Susac syndrome. RNA, at about 0.45 to 1 ug, was reverse transcribed with random hexamers. Via MiXCR, TCRdb re-called the immunoSEQ multiplex PCR reads, giving one row per CDR3 protein. The table shows about 120,000 distinct CDR3 sequences, with 85% to 95% occurring only once. The sequenced material came from CD8+ T cells from PBMCs. The receptors here all came from a human donor in good health.

This clonotype was seen a single time. The chain is built from TRBV7-9 and TRBJ1-1; D unresolved. The CDR3 contains 13 residues. V was pared by 2 bases and J by 0 bases, with 4 bases between. CDR1 and CDR2 (germline): SEHNR, FQNEAQ (reference sequence). CDR3 region: CASSLIMNTEAFF. DNA for the CDR3: TGTGCCAGCAGCTTAATTATGAACACTGAAGCTTTCTTT.

The chain combines TRBV6-1 with TRBJ1-1, with 7 bases matching TRBD1. The junction had 8 bases not matched to a gene; V was cut back by 6 bases and J by 7 bases. Germline V gives CDR1 MNHNS, CDR2 SASEGT. CDR3 size: 13 residues. The CDR3 DNA sequence: TGTGCCAGCAGGGTAAGGACAGGTATTGAAGCTTTCTTT. This encodes CASRVRTGIEAFF.

The chain is built from TRBV20-1 and TRBJ2-3; 7 bases match TRBD2. Germline CDR1 reads DFQATT; CDR2 reads SNEGSKA (reference sequence). The length of the CDR3 is 15 residues. V shed 1 base and J 0 bases; nucleotides not matched to a gene: 4. CDR3 sequence reads: CSARVPSGSTDTQYF. CDR3 bases: TGCAGTGCTAGAGTGCCTAGCGGTAGCACAGATACGCAGTATTTT.